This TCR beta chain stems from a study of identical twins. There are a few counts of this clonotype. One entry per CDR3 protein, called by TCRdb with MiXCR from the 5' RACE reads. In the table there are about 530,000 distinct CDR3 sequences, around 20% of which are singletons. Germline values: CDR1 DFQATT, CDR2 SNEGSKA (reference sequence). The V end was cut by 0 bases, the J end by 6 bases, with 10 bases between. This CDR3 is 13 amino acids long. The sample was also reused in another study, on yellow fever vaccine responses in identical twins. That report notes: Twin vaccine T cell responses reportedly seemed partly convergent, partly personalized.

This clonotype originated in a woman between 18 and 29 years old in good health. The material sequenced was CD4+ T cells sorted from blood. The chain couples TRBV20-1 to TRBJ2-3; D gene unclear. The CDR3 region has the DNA TGCAGTGCTAGAGATCAAGGTCTGGATACGCAGTATTTT. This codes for CSARDQGLDTQYF.